The clone carrying this T cell receptor beta chain was counted only a few times. Its antigen is not identified. The data were taken from a study of blood T cells in healthy people across ages. Study results and caveats: CMV status of donors was unknown, possibly confounding expanded clonotype changes.

The V end was cut by 6 bases, the J end by 0 bases, with 12 bases between. CDR3 length: 15 residues. Per the germline V gene, CDR1 is MGHDK and CDR2 is SYGVNS. Primed by a sample-barcoded 5' primer and a J-beta primer mix, a second PCR proceeded for roughly 6 to 12 cycles. TCRdb re-called the 5' RACE reads through MiXCR, storing one row per CDR3 protein. The table shows 700,000 to 900,000 distinct CDR3 sequences, with more than 25% occurring only once. These data were likewise used in another study, on T cells of mothers and their children. As that study records: The study sampled a few healthy Caucasian mothers and their six children. Related mother-child pairs shared marginally more repertoire than unrelated pairs, though not significantly.

Sequencing used blood. The J gene is TRBJ2-1, the V gene TRBV25-1, with a tentative D call TRBD1 (6 bases). The source of this sequence is a boy under 18 in good health. The CDR3 region has the DNA TGTGCCAGCAGGAAGGACAGCAGCTCCTACAATGAGCAGTTCTTC. Protein: CASRKDSSSYNEQFF.